These 32 T cell receptor beta chains came from one sample sequenced in a study of control samples from healthy donors and cancer patients. Data came from immunoSEQ multiplex PCR; TCRdb stores just in-frame clones and leaves some out. The table records approximately 160,000 clones, about 94% of them present only once. Material for sequencing was blood. The receptors originated from a woman in her sixties or seventies in good health.

This clone is a singleton in its sample. The V call is TRBV19, the J call TRBJ1-1, with TRBD1 as a possible D gene (5 bases). The CDR3 covers 16 residues. The germline CDR1 and CDR2 sequences are LNHDA and SQIVND (reference sequence). V dropped 0 bases and J dropped 0 bases, with 11 bases sitting between them. CDR3: CASSIEVGRVNTEAFF. The CDR3 DNA is TGTGCCAGTAGTATAGAGGTGGGGCGGGTGAACACTGAAGCTTTCTTT.

The chain employs TRBV6-5 and TRBJ2-4; D perhaps matches TRBD2 (6 bases). Germline values: CDR1 MNHEY, CDR2 SVGAGI. This CDR3 comprises 13 residues. The germline V and J ends were trimmed by 6 bases and 9 bases, with 15 bases remaining between them. CDR3: CASSNIFGSIQYF. The CDR3 bases are TGTGCCAGCAGCAATATATTCGGGAGCATTCAGTACTTC.

This chain joins TRBV27 and TRBJ1-5; D is perhaps TRBD1 (6 bases). This CDR3 has 17 residues. Trimming took off 6 bases at V and 2 bases at J, with 20 bases between the two ends. Germline assignment: CDR1 MNHEY and CDR2 SMNVEV (reference sequence). The CDR3 loop is CASSATTGTSGNQPQHF. CDR3 bases: TGTGCCAGCAGCGCAACCACAGGGACCTCTGGCAATCAGCCCCAGCATTTT.

The gene calls are TRBV29-1 and TRBJ2-3; 9 bases align to TRBD2. Germline CDR1 and CDR2: SQVTM and ANQGSEA. The length of the CDR3 is 14 residues. V shed 3 bases, J shed 2 bases, and the junction held 3 bases outside the gene matches. CDR3: CSVDSGGTTDTQYF. CDR3 sequence (DNA): TGCAGCGTTGACAGCGGGGGGACCACAGATACGCAGTATTTT.

V gene TRBV6-6 combines with J gene TRBJ1-6, with D tentatively TRBD1 (5 bases). Deletions cut 2 bases from V and 6 bases from J, with 5 bases between. This CDR3 region has 13 residues. Germline V CDR1 and CDR2: MNHNY, SVGAGI (reference sequence). This CDR3 reads CASSYRGNSPLHF. The CDR3 DNA reads as TGTGCCAGCAGTTACAGGGGTAATTCACCCCTCCACTTT.

This clone was picked up a small number of times. The same CDR3 also results from other DNA sequences found in this sample. The chain recombines TRBV4-2 with TRBJ1-2; possible D gene TRBD1, 5 bases. Germline CDR1 and CDR2: LGHNA and YNFKEQ. V lost 1 base, J lost 2 bases, and 8 bases lay in between. The CDR3 totals 14 residues. CDR3 loop: CASSQAGGNYGYTF. The DNA for the CDR3 is TGTGCCAGCAGCCAAGCCGGGGGGAACTATGGCTACACCTTC.

The rearrangement links TRBV18 to TRBJ2-7; 11 bases are shared with TRBD2. Germline loops: CDR1 KGHSH, CDR2 LQKENI. CDR3 length equals 16 residues. Unmatched junction bases numbered 11, after V lost 5 bases and J lost 5 bases. As DNA, the CDR3 is TGTGCCAGCTCAAACCTCATAGCGGGGGGGCCCGACGAGCAGTACTTC. This codes for CASSNLIAGGPDEQYF. Full variable domain (missing parts from reference TRBV18 and TRBJ2-7): NAGVMQNPRHLVRRRGQEARLRCSPMKGHSHVYWYRQLPEEGLKFMVYLQKENIIDESGMPKERFSAEFPKEGPSILRIQQVVRGDSAAYFCASSNLIAGGPDEQYFGPGTRLTVT.

The chain combines TRBV4-2 with TRBJ2-6; D uncertain. The V gene lost 0 bases and the J gene lost 0 bases, with 6 bases spanning the gap. Germline V gene sequence: CDR1 LGHNA, CDR2 YNFKEQ. This CDR3 is built from 16 residues. The DNA for the CDR3 is TGTGCCAGCAGCCAAGATCCGGACTCTGGGGCCAACGTCCTGACTTTC. It specifies CASSQDPDSGANVLTF.

The table lists this clone with a few counts. The chain links TRBV10-1 to TRBJ2-7; 7 bases are shared with TRBD1. CDR1 WNHNN and CDR2 SYGVQD come from the germline V gene (reference sequence). V gave up 4 bases and J gave up 0 bases; unmatched junction bases: 3. The CDR3 contains 14 residues. CDR3 nucleotide sequence: TGCGCCAGCAGTGTGACAGGGAGCTCCTACGAGCAGTACTTC. Its protein product is CASSVTGSSYEQYF.

CDR3 protein: CASARGRNSPLHF. CDR3 DNA: TGTGCCAGCGCCAGGGGGCGGAATTCACCCCTCCACTTT. This sequence joins TRBV27 and TRBJ1-6, with 8 bases aligning to TRBD1. The germline gives CDR1 MNHEY, CDR2 SMNVEV (reference sequence). Trimming took 8 bases from V and 7 from J; bases not matched to a gene: 4. CDR3 size: 13 residues.

V gene TRBV13 combines with J gene TRBJ1-5; 8 bases line up with TRBD1. CDR3 length: 15 residues. CDR1 and CDR2 (germline): PRHDT, FYEKMQ (reference sequence). V lost 5 bases, J lost 2 bases, and 5 bases stayed unmatched. The CDR3 here is CASSPKDRGNQPQHF. The CDR3, as DNA: TGTGCCAGCAGCCCAAAGGACAGGGGCAATCAGCCCCAGCATTTT.

The rearrangement links TRBV14 to TRBJ1-1; no firm D call. Deletions cut 4 bases from V and 6 bases from J, with 18 bases between. Germline V CDR1 and CDR2: SGHDN, FVKESK. CDR3 size: 15 residues. The CDR3 region is CASSPRNTGLAEAFF. The CDR3 DNA reads TGTGCCAGCAGCCCAAGAAATACGGGCCTGGCTGAAGCTTTCTTT.

V is TRBV19 and J is TRBJ1-1; tentative D call: TRBD1 (6 bases). The germline CDR1 and CDR2 sequences are LNHDA and SQIVND (reference sequence). The CDR3 spans 17 residues. The V end lost 5 bases, the J end lost 1 base, and 20 bases lay between the germline ends. CDR3 sequence reads: CASSARHLGGGNTEAFF. DNA of the CDR3: TGTGCCAGTAGTGCGCGGCATTTGGGGGGCGGGAACACTGAAGCTTTCTTT.

The chain recombines TRBV11-3 with TRBJ1-1; a weak D match, TRBD1 (6 bases). The CDR3 spans 15 residues. Per the germline V gene, CDR1 is SGHNT and CDR2 is YENEEA. The germline V and J ends were trimmed by 4 bases and 0 bases, with 12 bases remaining between them. The DNA for the CDR3 is TGTGCCAGCAGCTCACTGGGGGCGCTGAACACTGAAGCTTTCTTT. This translates into CASSSLGALNTEAFF.

CDR3 nucleotide sequence: TGTGCCAGCAGCCGCCTAGGTGGGGCCAACGTCCTGACTTTC. Amino acids: CASSRLGGANVLTF. V and J are TRBV4-2 and TRBJ2-6; D is unresolved. The CDR3 loop spans 14 amino acids. Germline-derived CDR1 and CDR2 are LGHNA and YNFKEQ. The V end was cut by 4 bases, the J end by 3 bases, with 7 bases between.

This rearrangement joins TRBV4-3 to TRBJ1-5, with D possibly being TRBD1 (5 bases). This CDR3 is 14 amino acids long. Looked up from germline, CDR1 is LGHNA and CDR2 is YSLEER. V lost 4 bases to trimming and J lost 5 bases, with 12 bases between them. CDR3 amino acids: CASSLDRMHQPQHF. The CDR3 region has the DNA TGCGCCAGCAGCCTCGACAGAATGCATCAGCCCCAGCATTTT.

This chain uses TRBV4-2 with TRBJ1-5; TRBD1 aligns across 8 bases. The CDR3 is 16 residues long. Per the germline V gene, CDR1 is LGHNA and CDR2 is YNFKEQ. V lost 0 bases and J lost 6; bases outside the gene matches: 7. Here the CDR3 DNA reads TGTGCCAGCAGCCAAGAATATGGACAGGGCGGTCAGCCCCAGCATTTT. Protein product: CASSQEYGQGGQPQHF.

The chain combines TRBV9 with TRBJ2-3; TRBD1 agrees at 8 bases. J lost 9 bases, V lost 3 bases, and 3 bases had no gene match. CDR1 is SGDLS, CDR2 YYNGEE, per germline. The CDR3 is made up of 12 amino acids. The CDR3 reads CASSGRQGTQYF. The CDR3, as DNA: TGTGCCAGCAGCGGGAGACAGGGGACGCAGTATTTT.

The chain uses TRBV5-5 and TRBJ2-1; 14 nucleotides line up with TRBD2. The CDR3 is 17 amino acids. Germline V lookup: CDR1 SGHKS, CDR2 YYEKEE (reference sequence). The V gene end was trimmed by 2 bases and the J gene end by 5 bases; junction bases not matched to a gene: 6. The CDR3 region has the DNA TGTGCCAGCAGCTTCGGACTAGCGGGGGGCTGGGACAATGAGCAGTTCTTC. The encoded protein is CASSFGLAGGWDNEQFF.

The rearrangement links TRBV25-1 to TRBJ1-1, with 8 bases identical to TRBD1. The ends lost 5 bases at V and 8 bases at J; junction bases unmatched: 10. Germline CDR1 reads MGHDK; CDR2 reads SYGVNS. This CDR3 spans 14 amino acids. CDR3 nucleotides: TGTGCCAGCAGTCTTACAGGGGGTCAAGGCGAAGCTTTCTTT. Its protein is CASSLTGGQGEAFF.

The chain carries TRBV3-1 (or the pseudogene TRBV3-2) and TRBJ1-2; D is ambiguous. Germline CDR1 and CDR2: LGHDT and YNNKEL (reference sequence). The CDR3 sequence is 13 residues long. The V end lost 0 bases, the J end lost 5 bases, and 7 bases lay between the germline ends. The CDR3 here is CASSQDSAYGYTF. The CDR3 coding sequence is TGTGCCAGCAGCCAAGATTCAGCATATGGCTACACCTTC.

The chain is built from TRBV7-3 and TRBJ2-7, with 11 nucleotides matching TRBD1. Germline V CDR1 and CDR2: SGHTA, FQGTGA. The CDR3 covers 15 residues. With 5 bases clipped from V and 6 bases from J, the junction kept 9 bases outside the gene matches. The CDR3 protein is CASSPGGTGGGEQYF. The CDR3 coding sequence is TGTGCCAGCAGCCCGGGAGGGACAGGGGGTGGCGAGCAGTACTTC.

This chain joins TRBV11-2 and TRBJ1-2; 7 bases map to TRBD1. CDR3 length: 13 amino acids. Germline lookup yields CDR1 SGHAT and CDR2 FQNNGV. V shed 6 bases and J 7 bases; nucleotides not matched to a gene: 8. The CDR3 DNA is TGTGCCAGCAGTAGAGACAGGGCGGGTGGCTACACCTTC. Amino acids: CASSRDRAGGYTF.

This clone was observed once. V gene TRBV7-2 combines with J gene TRBJ1-2; D gene uncertain. CDR3 length: 13 amino acids. Germline loops: CDR1 SGHTA, CDR2 FQGNSA. Trimming pared 0 bases from V and 6 bases from J, leaving 8 bases between. The CDR3 bases are TGTGCCAGCAGCTTAGCGATCGAGGATGGCTACACCTTC. It translates to CASSLAIEDGYTF.

The chain has TRBV14 and TRBJ1-4; no definite D call. The CDR3 has 16 amino acids. V was pared by 0 bases and J by 8 bases, with 16 bases between. Germline lookup yields CDR1 SGHDN and CDR2 FVKESK. The CDR3: CASSQDQLTLREKLFF. Written as DNA, the CDR3 is TGTGCCAGCAGCCAAGATCAGTTGACACTGCGAGAAAAACTGTTTTTT.

The chain employs TRBV13 and TRBJ1-1; 11 bases are a match to TRBD1. Germline trimming cut 5 bases from V and 4 bases from J; bases unmatched to any gene: 9. Germline loops: CDR1 PRHDT, CDR2 FYEKMQ (reference sequence). The CDR3 spans 16 residues. CDR3 in DNA: TGTGCCAGCAGCAACGGACAGGGGGCTATGAGCACTGAAGCTTTCTTT. Translation: CASSNGQGAMSTEAFF.

The gene calls are TRBV7-2 and TRBJ2-5; 10 bases agree with TRBD2. In germline, CDR1 is SGHTA, CDR2 FQGNSA. The CDR3 loop spans 16 amino acids. V was pared by 0 bases and J by 10 bases, with 11 bases of the junction left unmatched. DNA of the CDR3: TGTGCCAGCAGCTTAGCTGGGACTAGCGTCGGTTGGGACCAGTACTTC. Translating it yields CASSLAGTSVGWDQYF.

This clone appeared a single time. The J gene is TRBJ2-3, the V gene TRBV20-1; 10 positions agree with TRBD2. The V and J ends lost 3 bases and 0 bases, in that order; junction bases with no gene match: 3. There are 15 residues in the CDR3. Germline CDR1 is DFQATT and CDR2 is SNEGSKA (reference sequence). CDR3 DNA: TGCAGTGCTAGTAAAGCGGGGGGGAGCACAGATACGCAGTATTTT. Protein sequence: CSASKAGGSTDTQYF.

V usage is TRBV6-6 and J usage is TRBJ2-1; TRBD1 is a possible D gene (5 bases). V dropped 0 bases and J dropped 8 bases, with 11 bases sitting between them. CDR1 MNHNY and CDR2 SVGAGI come from the germline V gene (reference sequence). The CDR3 length is 14 residues. CDR3 coding DNA: TGTGCCAGCAGTTACTCCAGGTGGGGCGATGAGCAGTTCTTC. It is translated as CASSYSRWGDEQFF.

The J gene is TRBJ1-4, the V gene TRBV10-3; 8 nucleotides match TRBD1. Germline V gives CDR1 ENHRY, CDR2 SYGVKD. The CDR3 covers 13 residues. The J segment lost 10 bases and the V segment lost 7 bases, leaving 8 bases of the junction unmatched. The CDR3 loop reads CAITADRVGKLFF. The CDR3 nucleotides are TGTGCCATCACCGCGGACAGGGTTGGAAAACTGTTTTTT.

CDR3: CASSQEGQQETQYF. In DNA form, the CDR3 reads TGTGCCAGCAGCCAAGAGGGTCAGCAAGAGACCCAGTACTTC. This chain links TRBV3-1 (or the pseudogene TRBV3-2) with TRBJ2-5, with D unresolved. The CDR3 totals 14 residues. Germline lookup yields CDR1 LGHDT and CDR2 YNNKEL (reference sequence). V lost 0 bases to trimming and J lost 2 bases, with 7 bases between them.

The V call is TRBV5-1, the J call TRBJ2-5, with a possible D match to TRBD2 (5 bases). Germline V lookup: CDR1 SGHRS, CDR2 YFSETQ. This CDR3 region has 12 residues. V lost 2 bases and J 4 bases, leaving 6 bases between the germline ends. CDR3 sequence reads: CASSFGGETQYF. CDR3 DNA: TGCGCCAGCAGCTTTGGAGGAGAGACCCAGTACTTC.